This entry describes one T cell receptor (beta chain). Antigen: not known. Being one base from a much bigger clone, this may be a read error. The sample comes from a study of T cells in Graves' hyperthyroidism and ophthalmopathy. Study summary: Pretreatment peripheral blood was obtained at initial diagnosis.

TCR beta CDR3 region amplification was performed from RNA transcripts. First-round RT-PCR targeting the TCR CDR3 was performed with the HTBI primer set. TCRdb itself ran the multiplex PCR reads through MiXCR, one entry per CDR3 protein. The sample yields some 760,000 distinct CDR3 sequences, approximately 14% seen once. General observations from the study: Prediction of ophthalmopathy progression came a median around 6 months pre-onset.

Researchers defined stable Graves' hyperthyroidism as no ophthalmopathy progression within 18 months. Among the patients, aged 18 to 65, hyperthyroidism was newly diagnosed and had lasted under 2 months. This CDR3 contains 15 residues. From germline, CDR1 is SNHLY and CDR2 FYNNEI. The V gene end was trimmed by 5 bases and the J gene end by 7 bases; junction bases not matched to a gene: 9. This chain connects TRBV2 to TRBJ2-1; TRBD2 matches at 9 bases. The TCR originated in a woman aged 18-29 years with Graves' hyperthyroidism. Input material: blood. CDR3 residues: CASSHSGGRANEQFF. DNA of the CDR3: TGTGCCAGCAGTCATTCTGGCGGGAGGGCTAATGAGCAGTTCTTC.